This TCR beta chain was captured by sequencing in a study of brain T cells in children with intractable seizures. This CDR3 region has 15 residues. At least one anti-epileptic drug was given before surgery. General observations from the study: Absence of clones before surgery may stem from lower sequencing depth. Patients' HCMV serostatus was unknown; virus specificity rests on CDR3 similarity alone.

Note on this clone: Its antigen remains unidentified.

TCRdb keeps only in-frame clones here, not all; method: immunoSEQ multiplex PCR. The table includes 110,000 or so clones, approximately 94% detected once. The V and J genes are TRBV21-1 and TRBJ1-5; the DNA was not compared with TRBD1, the D call given in the table. TRBV21-1 is termed a pseudogene. The sample consisted of peripheral blood, taken at surgery. The sequence was obtained from a boy younger than two with hemimegalencephaly and intractable seizures. The CDR3 is CASSKSGQGYQPQHF. The CDR3, as DNA: TGTGCCAGCAGCAAATCCGGACAGGGGTATCAGCCCCAGCATTTT.